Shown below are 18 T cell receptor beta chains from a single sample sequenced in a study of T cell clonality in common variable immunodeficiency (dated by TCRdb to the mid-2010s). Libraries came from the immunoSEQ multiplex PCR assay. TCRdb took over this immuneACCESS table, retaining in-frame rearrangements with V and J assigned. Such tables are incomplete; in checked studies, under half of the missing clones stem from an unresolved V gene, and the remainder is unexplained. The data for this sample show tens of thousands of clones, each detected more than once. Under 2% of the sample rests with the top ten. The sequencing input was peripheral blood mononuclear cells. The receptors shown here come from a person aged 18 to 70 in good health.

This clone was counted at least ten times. CDR3 in amino acids: CASSLARERNEQFF. Incomplete CDR3 DNA: TGTGCCAGCAGCTTAGCCAGGGAGCGTAATGAG. The V and J genes are TRBV7-8 and TRBJ2-1; either TRBD1 or TRBD2 may supply D (5 bases each). The CDR3 goes on 3 residues after the read ends, and that part is filled in from the germline J gene. The V gene's germline CDR1 is SGHVS and CDR2 FQNEAQ. The germline V and J ends were trimmed by 0 bases and 7 bases, with 10 bases remaining between them. The length of the CDR3 is 14 residues.

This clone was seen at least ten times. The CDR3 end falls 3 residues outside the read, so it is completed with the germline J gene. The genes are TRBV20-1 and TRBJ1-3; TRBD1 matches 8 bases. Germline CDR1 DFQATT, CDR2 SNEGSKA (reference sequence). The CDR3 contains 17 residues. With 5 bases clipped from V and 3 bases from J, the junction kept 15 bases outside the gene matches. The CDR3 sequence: CSALIGQGAGGGNTIYF. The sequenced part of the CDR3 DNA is TGCAGTGCTTTAATAGGCCAGGGGGCCGGGGGTGGAAACACC.

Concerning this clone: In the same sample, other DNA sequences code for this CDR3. The DNA read from the CDR3 is TGTGCCAGTAGCCCCTGGGACAGGCTGAACACTGAA. Its translation: CASSPWDRLNTE. The CDR3 in its entirety is CASSPWDRLNTEAFF. This rearrangement joins TRBV7-8 to TRBJ1-1; 8 bases agree with TRBD1. The CDR3 goes on 3 residues after the read ends, and that part is filled in from the germline J gene. There are 15 residues in the CDR3. Germline loops: CDR1 SGHVS, CDR2 FQNEAQ. V lost 9 bases and J lost 0; bases outside the gene matches: 9.

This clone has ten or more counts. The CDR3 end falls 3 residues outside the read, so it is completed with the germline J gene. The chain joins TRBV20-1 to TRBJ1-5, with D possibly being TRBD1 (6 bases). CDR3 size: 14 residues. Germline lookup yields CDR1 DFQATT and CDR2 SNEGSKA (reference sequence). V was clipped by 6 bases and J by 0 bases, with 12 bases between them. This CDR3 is CSALGHDSNQPQHF. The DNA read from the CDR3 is TGCAGTGCCTTGGGACACGATAGCAATCAGCCC.

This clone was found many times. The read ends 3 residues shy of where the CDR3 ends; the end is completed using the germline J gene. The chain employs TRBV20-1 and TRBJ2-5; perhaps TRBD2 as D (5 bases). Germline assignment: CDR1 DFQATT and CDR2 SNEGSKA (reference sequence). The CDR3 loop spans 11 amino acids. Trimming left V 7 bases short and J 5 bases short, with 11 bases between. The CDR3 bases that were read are TGCAGTGTGCGGGCCGGGGAGACC. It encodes CSVRAGET. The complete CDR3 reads CSVRAGETQYF.

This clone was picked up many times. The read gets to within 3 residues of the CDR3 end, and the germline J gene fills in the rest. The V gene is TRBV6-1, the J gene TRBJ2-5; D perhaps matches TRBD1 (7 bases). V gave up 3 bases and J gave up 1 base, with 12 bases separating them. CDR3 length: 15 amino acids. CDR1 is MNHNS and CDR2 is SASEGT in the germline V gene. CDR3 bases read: TGTGCCAGCAGTGAGGAGGGACAGCGCCAAGAGACC. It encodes CASSEEGQRQET. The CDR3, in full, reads CASSEEGQRQETQYF.

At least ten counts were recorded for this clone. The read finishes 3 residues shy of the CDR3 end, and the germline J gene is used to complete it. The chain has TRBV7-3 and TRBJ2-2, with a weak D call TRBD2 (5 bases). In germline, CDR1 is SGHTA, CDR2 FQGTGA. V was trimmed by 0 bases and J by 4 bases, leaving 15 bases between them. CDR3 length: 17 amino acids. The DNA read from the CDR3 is TGTGCCAGCAGCTTAACGTCTGCCGGGGTCGGCACCGGGGAG. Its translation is CASSLTSAGVGTGE. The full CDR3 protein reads CASSLTSAGVGTGELFF.

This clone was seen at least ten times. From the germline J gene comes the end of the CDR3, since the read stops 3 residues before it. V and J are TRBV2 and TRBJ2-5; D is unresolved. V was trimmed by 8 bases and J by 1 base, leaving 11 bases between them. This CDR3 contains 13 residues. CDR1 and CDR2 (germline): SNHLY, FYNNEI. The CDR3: CASEMERQETQYF. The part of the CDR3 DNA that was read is TGTGCCAGCGAGATGGAGCGCCAAGAGACC. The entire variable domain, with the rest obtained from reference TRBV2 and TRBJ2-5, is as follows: EPEVTQTPSHQVTQMGQEVILRCVPISNHLYFYWYRQILGQKVEFLVSFYNNEISEKSEIFDDQFSVERPDGSNFTLKIRSTKLEDSAMYFCASEMERQETQYFGPGTRLLVL.

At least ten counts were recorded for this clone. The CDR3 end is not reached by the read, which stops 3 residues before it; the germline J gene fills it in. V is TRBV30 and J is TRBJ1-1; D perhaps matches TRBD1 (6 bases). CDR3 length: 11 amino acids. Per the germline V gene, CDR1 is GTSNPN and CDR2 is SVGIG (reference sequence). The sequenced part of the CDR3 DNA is TGTGCCTGGAGTTTAGGACAGAAA. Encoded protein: CAWSLGQK. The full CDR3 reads CAWSLGQKAFF.

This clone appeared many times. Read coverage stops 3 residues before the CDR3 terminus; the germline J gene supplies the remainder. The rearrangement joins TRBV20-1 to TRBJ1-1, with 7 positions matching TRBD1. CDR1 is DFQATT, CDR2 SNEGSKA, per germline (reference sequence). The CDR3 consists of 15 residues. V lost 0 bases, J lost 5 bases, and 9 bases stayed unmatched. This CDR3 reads CSARDRVRGQTEAFF. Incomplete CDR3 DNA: TGCAGTGCTAGAGATCGGGTTAGGGGGCAAACTGAA.

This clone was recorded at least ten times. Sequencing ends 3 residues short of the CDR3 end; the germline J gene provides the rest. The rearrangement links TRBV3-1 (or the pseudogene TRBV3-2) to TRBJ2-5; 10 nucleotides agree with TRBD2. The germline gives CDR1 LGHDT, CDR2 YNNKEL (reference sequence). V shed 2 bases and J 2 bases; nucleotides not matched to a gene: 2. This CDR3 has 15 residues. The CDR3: CASSQTAGGQETQYF. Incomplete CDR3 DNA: TGTGCCAGCAGCCAAACAGCGGGAGGGCAAGAGACC.

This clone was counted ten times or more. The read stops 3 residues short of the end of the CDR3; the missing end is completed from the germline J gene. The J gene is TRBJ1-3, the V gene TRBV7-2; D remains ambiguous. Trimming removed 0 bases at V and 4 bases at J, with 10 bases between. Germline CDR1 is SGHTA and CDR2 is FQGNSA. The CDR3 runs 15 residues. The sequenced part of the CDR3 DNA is TGTGCCAGCAGCTTAGCGATAGGGCAGGGAAACACC. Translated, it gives CASSLAIGQGNT. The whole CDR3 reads CASSLAIGQGNTIYF.

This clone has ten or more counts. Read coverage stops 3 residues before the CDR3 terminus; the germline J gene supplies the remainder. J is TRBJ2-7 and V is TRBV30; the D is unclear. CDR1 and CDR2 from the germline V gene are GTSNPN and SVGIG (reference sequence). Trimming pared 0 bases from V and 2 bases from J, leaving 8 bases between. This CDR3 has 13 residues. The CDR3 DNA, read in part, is TGTGCCTGGAGTGTACATATAACCTACGAG. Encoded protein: CAWSVHITYE. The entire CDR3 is CAWSVHITYEQYF.

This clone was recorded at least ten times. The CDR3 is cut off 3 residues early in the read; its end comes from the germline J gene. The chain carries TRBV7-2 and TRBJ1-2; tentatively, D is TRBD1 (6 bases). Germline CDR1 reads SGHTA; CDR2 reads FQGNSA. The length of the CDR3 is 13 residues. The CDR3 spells CASSISWEQGYTF. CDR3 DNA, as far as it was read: TGTGCCAGCAGCATTAGCTGGGAACAGGGT.

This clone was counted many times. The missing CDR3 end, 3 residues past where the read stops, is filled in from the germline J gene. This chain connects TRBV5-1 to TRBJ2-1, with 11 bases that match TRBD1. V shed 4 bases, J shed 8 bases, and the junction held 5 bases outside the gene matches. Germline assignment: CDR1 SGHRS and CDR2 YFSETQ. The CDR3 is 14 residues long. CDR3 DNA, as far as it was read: TGCGCCAGCAGCGCAGGACAGGGGGCCTATGAG. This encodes CASSAGQGAYE. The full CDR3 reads CASSAGQGAYEQFF.

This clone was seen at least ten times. The sequenced part of the CDR3 DNA is TGTGCCAGCAGCCCGGTGGGCGGGAGGGGGCCAGATACG. Encoded protein: CASSPVGGRGPDT. Given in full, the CDR3 is CASSPVGGRGPDTQYF. The rearrangement joins TRBV12-3 or TRBV12-4 to TRBJ2-3; TRBD2 agrees at 9 bases. The read ends 3 residues early relative to the CDR3; the germline J gene fills the gap. The CDR3 is made up of 16 amino acids. J gave up 4 bases and V 6 bases, and 11 bases lay outside the gene matches.

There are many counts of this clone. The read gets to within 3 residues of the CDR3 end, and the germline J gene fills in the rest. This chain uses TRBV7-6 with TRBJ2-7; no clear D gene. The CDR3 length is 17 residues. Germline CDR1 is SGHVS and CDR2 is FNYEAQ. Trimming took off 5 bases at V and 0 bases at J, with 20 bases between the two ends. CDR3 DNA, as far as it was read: TGTGCCAGCAGCCCCAATCCCCCCGAGCGACCCTCCTACGAG. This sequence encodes CASSPNPPERPSYE. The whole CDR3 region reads CASSPNPPERPSYEQYF.

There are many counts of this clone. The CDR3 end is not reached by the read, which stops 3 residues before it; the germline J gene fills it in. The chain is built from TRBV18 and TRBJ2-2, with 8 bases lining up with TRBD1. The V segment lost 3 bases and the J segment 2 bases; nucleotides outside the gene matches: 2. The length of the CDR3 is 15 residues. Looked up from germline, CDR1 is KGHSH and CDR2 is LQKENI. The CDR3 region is CASSPGQGNTGELFF. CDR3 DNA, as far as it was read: TGTGCCAGCTCACCTGGACAGGGAAACACCGGGGAG. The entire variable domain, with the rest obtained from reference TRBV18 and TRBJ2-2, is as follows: NAGVMQNPRHLVRRRGQEARLRCSPMKGHSHVYWYRQLPEEGLKFMVYLQKENIIDESGMPKERFSAEFPKEGPSILRIQQVVRGDSAAYFCASSPGQGNTGELFFGEGSRLTVL.